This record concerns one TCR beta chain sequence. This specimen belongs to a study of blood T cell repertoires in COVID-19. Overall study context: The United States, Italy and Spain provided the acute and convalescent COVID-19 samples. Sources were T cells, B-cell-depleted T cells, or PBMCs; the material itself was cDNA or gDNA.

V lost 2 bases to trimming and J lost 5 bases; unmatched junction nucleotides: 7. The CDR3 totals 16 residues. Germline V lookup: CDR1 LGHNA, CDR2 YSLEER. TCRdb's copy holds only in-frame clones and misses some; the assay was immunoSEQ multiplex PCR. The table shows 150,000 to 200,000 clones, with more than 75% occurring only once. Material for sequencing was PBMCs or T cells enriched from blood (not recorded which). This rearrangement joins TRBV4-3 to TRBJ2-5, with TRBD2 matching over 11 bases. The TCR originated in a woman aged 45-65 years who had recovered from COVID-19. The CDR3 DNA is TGCGCCAGCAGCCAAAGACTAGCGGGGTCTGGGGAGACCCAGTACTTC. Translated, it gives CASSQRLAGSGETQYF.